These T cell receptor beta chains were read from a single sample in a study of T cells in localized non-small cell lung cancer. Sequencing used immunoSEQ multiplex PCR; TCRdb keeps in-frame clones, though not all of them. The repertoire holds roughly 89,000 clones, more than 75% seen once, with 4.1% in the top ten. The sequenced sample was PBMCs, obtained before any cancer treatment. These receptor sequences come from a woman aged 35 to 70 with stage II squamous cell lung carcinoma. Both conserved end residues are part of each CDR3. D genes are given only for firm matches. Size is omitted from some rows. Given values are once, few, many or a class for expanded clones.

clone_size	v_call	j_call	d_call	cdr3_aa	cdr3_nt
once	TRBV2	TRBJ2-1	.	CASRGYNEQFF	TGTGCCAGCCGAGGGTACAATGAGCAGTTCTTC
.	TRBV6-6	TRBJ1-1	.	CASKGGNTEAFF	TGTGCCAGCAAAGGGGGGAACACTGAAGCTTTCTTT
.	TRBV10-3	TRBJ1-2	TRBD1	CATGQGDGYTF	TGTGCCACGGGACAGGGGGATGGCTACACCTTC
.	TRBV19	TRBJ2-1	.	CASSSPGTTIYNEQFF	TGTGCCAGTAGTTCCCCTGGGACAACAATTTACAATGAGCAGTTCTTC
.	TRBV28	TRBJ1-1	.	CAIRLGAEAFF	TGTGCCATCCGACTCGGGGCTGAAGCTTTCTTT
.	TRBV11-2	TRBJ1-2	TRBD1	CASSSGQYYGYTF	TGTGCCAGCAGCTCGGGACAGTACTATGGCTACACCTTC
once	TRBV28	TRBJ1-4	.	CASRQGGLIEKLFF	TGTGCCAGCAGGCAAGGGGGGTTGATTGAAAAACTGTTTTTT
.	TRBV10-3	TRBJ1-5	.	CAISPGDNQPQHF	TGTGCCATCAGTCCAGGAGACAATCAGCCCCAGCATTTT
once	TRBV10-3	TRBJ2-7	TRBD1	CASGTGNLYEQYF	TGTGCCAGTGGGACAGGGAATCTCTACGAGCAGTACTTC
.	TRBV9	TRBJ2-5	.	CASSVEQGETQYF	TGTGCCAGCAGCGTAGAGCAGGGAGAGACCCAGTACTTC
.	TRBV29-1	TRBJ1-2	TRBD1	CSVDGAGGNYGYTF	TGCAGCGTTGACGGGGCAGGGGGTAACTATGGCTACACCTTC
.	TRBV21-1	TRBJ1-3	.	CASSKDRGPTISGNTIYF	TGTGCCAGCAGCAAAGATCGGGGACCCACGATCTCTGGAAACACCATATATTTT
.	TRBV5-1	TRBJ1-1	TRBD1	CASSLSMGQGYTEAFF	TGCGCCAGCAGCTTGAGTATGGGACAGGGGTACACTGAAGCTTTCTTT
.	TRBV30	TRBJ2-7	.	CAWSRTEVYEQYF	TGTGCCTGGAGTAGGACAGAAGTCTACGAGCAGTACTTC
.	TRBV2	TRBJ1-5	.	CASSGTPRSYSNQPQHF	TGTGCCAGCAGTGGGACACCTCGTTCGTATAGCAATCAGCCCCAGCATTTT
.	TRBV11-2	TRBJ2-1	TRBD1	CASSLGAGGSYNEQFF	TGTGCCAGCAGCCTCGGGGCAGGGGGATCCTACAATGAGCAGTTCTTC